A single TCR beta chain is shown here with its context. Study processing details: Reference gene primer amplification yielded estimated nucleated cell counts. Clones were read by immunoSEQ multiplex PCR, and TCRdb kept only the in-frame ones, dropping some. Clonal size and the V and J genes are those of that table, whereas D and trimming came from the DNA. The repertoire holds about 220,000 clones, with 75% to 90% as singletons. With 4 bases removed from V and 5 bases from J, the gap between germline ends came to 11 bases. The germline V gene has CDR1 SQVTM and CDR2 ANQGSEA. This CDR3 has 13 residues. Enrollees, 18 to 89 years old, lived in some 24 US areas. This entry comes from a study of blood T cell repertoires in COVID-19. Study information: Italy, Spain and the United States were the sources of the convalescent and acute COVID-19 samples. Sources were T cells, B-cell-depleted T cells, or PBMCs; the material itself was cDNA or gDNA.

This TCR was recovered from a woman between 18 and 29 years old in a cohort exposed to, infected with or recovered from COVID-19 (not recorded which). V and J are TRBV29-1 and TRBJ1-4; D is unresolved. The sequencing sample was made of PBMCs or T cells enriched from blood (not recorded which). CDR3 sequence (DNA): TGCAGCGTTGTGGTCAGGAGGAATGAAAAACTGTTTTTT. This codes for CSVVVRRNEKLFF.